This T cell receptor (beta chain) was found in a study of T cells in Graves' hyperthyroidism and ophthalmopathy. This clonotype was detected a few times. CDR1 is LNHNV, CDR2 YYDKDF, per germline (reference sequence). V lost 1 base and J lost 5; bases outside the gene matches: 7. The CDR3 length is 16 residues. It was RNA transcripts that yielded the amplified TCR beta CDR3 regions. During a first-round RT-PCR of the TCR CDR3, the HTBI primer set was used. TCRdb re-analysed the multiplex PCR reads in MiXCR, keeping a single row per CDR3 protein. Of around 450,000 distinct CDR3 sequences detected, about 15% appear once; the ten largest clones hold roughly 14%.

This TCR was recovered from a woman in her late teens or twenties with Graves' hyperthyroidism. Source material: blood. The chain uses TRBV15 and TRBJ2-1; TRBD2 matches 8 bases. The CDR3 DNA reads TGTGCCACCAGCAGAGGCCCGGGGGGGGGGAACAATGAGCAGTTCTTC. It yields the protein CATSRGPGGGNNEQFF. The full variable domain, with the rest looked up from reference TRBV15 and TRBJ2-1, is DAMVIQNPRYQVTQFGKPVTLSCSQTLNHNVMYWYQQKSSQAPKLLFHYYDKDFNNEADTPDNFQSRRPNTSFCFLDIRSPGLGDTAMYLCATSRGPGGGNNEQFFGPGTRLTVL.